These 21 T cell receptor beta chains were all obtained from the same sample, sequenced in a study of blood T cells in healthy people across ages. A second PCR of about 7 to 12 cycles used a sample-barcoded 5' primer and a J-beta primer mix. MiXCR, applied by TCRdb to the 5' RACE reads, yields one record per CDR3 protein. The data show about 1.5 million distinct CDR3 sequences, 42% seen once. The sequenced material came from blood. The receptors stem from a woman aged 18 to 35 in good health.

The table lists this clonotype with a few counts. The chain couples TRBV7-9 to TRBJ2-1; 10 nucleotides align to TRBD2. The CDR3 runs to 16 residues. The germline V gene encodes CDR1 SEHNR and CDR2 FQNEAQ (reference sequence). V lost 6 bases to trimming and J lost 4 bases; unmatched junction nucleotides: 9. CDR3 sequence (DNA): TGTGCCAGCAGTGTACCTAGCGGGGGAGTTTACAATGAGCAGTTCTTC. This encodes CASSVPSGGVYNEQFF.

The genes are TRBV2 and TRBJ2-5; no clear D gene. CDR3 size: 14 residues. Germline V gives CDR1 SNHLY, CDR2 FYNNEI. The V and J ends lost 8 bases and 2 bases respectively, with 15 bases between them. CDR3 bases: TGTGCCAGCCGCTCTTTGGGGTCACAAGAGACCCAGTACTTC. It encodes CASRSLGSQETQYF.

The chain joins TRBV20-1 to TRBJ2-3, with 10 bases fitting TRBD1. V shed 4 bases and J 2 bases; nucleotides not matched to a gene: 3. CDR1 is DFQATT and CDR2 is SNEGSKA in the germline V gene (reference sequence). The CDR3 has 14 residues. The CDR3 sequence: CSATGTGATDTQYF. In nucleotides, the CDR3 is TGCAGTGCTACCGGGACAGGGGCCACAGATACGCAGTATTTT.

The chain is built from TRBV19 and TRBJ2-1; D is possibly TRBD1 or TRBD2 (5 bases each). The J call is uncertain, as TRBJ2-7 better fits the DNA end. Germline loops: CDR1 LNHDA, CDR2 SQIVND (reference sequence). This CDR3 is built from 13 residues. The CDR3 bases are TGTGCCAGTAGTACGGGACGGACCTACGAGCAGTACTTC. Protein: CASSTGRTYEQYF.

This chain uses TRBV6-1 with TRBJ2-3; TRBD2 aligns across 8 bases. Germline-derived CDR1 and CDR2 are MNHNS and SASEGT. V was clipped by 3 bases and J by 6 bases; unmatched bases: 20. The CDR3 sequence is 19 residues long. CDR3 residues: CASSDTLYATSAPWDTQYF. CDR3 sequence (DNA): TGTGCCAGCAGTGATACTTTATATGCGACTAGCGCCCCATGGGATACGCAGTATTTT.

The J gene is TRBJ2-1, the V gene TRBV6-5; D possibly matches TRBD1 or TRBD2 (7 bases each). Germline CDR1 and CDR2: MNHEY and SVGAGI. This CDR3 has 14 residues. Trimming took 6 bases from V and 13 from J, leaving 22 bases between them. CDR3 in DNA: TGTGCCAGCAGCTCCGCCAGGGGGGGAGAGACCCAGTTCTTC. It encodes CASSSARGGETQFF.

The chain is built from TRBV5-1 and TRBJ2-5; D may match TRBD1 or TRBD2 (6 bases each). The ends were cut back, 2 bases at V and 11 bases at J, with 22 bases in the middle. The CDR3 consists of 15 residues. Per the germline V gene, CDR1 is SGHRS and CDR2 is YFSETQ. CDR3 region: CASSLGGGSHNEQYF. The CDR3 DNA reads TGCGCCAGCAGCTTAGGGGGAGGATCCCACAATGAGCAGTACTTC.

The genes are TRBV7-3 and TRBJ2-1; TRBD2 might be the D (7 bases). The length of the CDR3 is 15 residues. Germline loops: CDR1 SGHTA, CDR2 FQGTGA. Between the trimmed V and J ends, which lost 1 base and 6 bases, there was a span of 13 bases. CDR3 coding DNA: TGTGCCAGCAGCTTAATGGGGGGGCCCTCCAATGAGCAGTTCTTC. Protein sequence: CASSLMGGPSNEQFF.

A few counts support this clonotype. The gene calls are TRBV20-1 and TRBJ1-2, with a tentative D call TRBD1 (5 bases). The germline gives CDR1 DFQATT, CDR2 SNEGSKA (reference sequence). This CDR3 contains 13 residues. Trimming stripped 1 base from V and 7 bases from J, with 13 bases between. CDR3 coding DNA: TGCAGTGCTAGAGTCGAAGGGACGTCTGGCTACACCTTC. Protein sequence: CSARVEGTSGYTF.

The gene calls are TRBV2 and TRBJ1-1; possibly TRBD1 for D (6 bases). Germline V gene sequence: CDR1 SNHLY, CDR2 FYNNEI. This CDR3 is 11 amino acids long. V was trimmed by 8 bases and J by 11 bases, leaving 15 bases between them. The CDR3 DNA reads TGTGCCAGCCCAAGGGGGGGGCCGGCTTTCTTT. Translation gives CASPRGGPAFF.

This clonotype was found a few times. A read error is possible here, since a much larger clone lies one base away. This chain uses TRBV20-1 with TRBJ2-1; D ambiguous. TRBJ2-7 matches the DNA end more closely, so the J call is doubtful. Germline V lookup: CDR1 DFQATT, CDR2 SNEGSKA (reference sequence). The CDR3 is made up of 12 amino acids. This chain's CDR3 is CSARAEYNEQYF. In DNA form, the CDR3 reads TGCAGTGCTAGGGCCGAATACAATGAGCAGTACTTC.

As to this clonotype: Just one base apart from a much larger clone, this may be a read error. The V and J genes are TRBV7-2 and TRBJ2-3, with 10 bases matching TRBD2. The CDR3 covers 14 residues. Germline V lookup: CDR1 SGHTA, CDR2 FQGNSA. CDR3 residues: CAGSFLAGADTQYF. CDR3 sequence (DNA): TGTGCCGGCAGCTTTCTAGCGGGGGCAGATACGCAGTATTTT.

This clonotype has more than one count but fewer than ten. The V and J genes are TRBV3-1 and TRBJ2-5; D is unresolved. TRBJ2-7 explains the end of the DNA better; the J call may be wrong. The CDR3 length is 12 residues. Germline V CDR1 and CDR2: LGHDT, YNNKEL (reference sequence). The CDR3 region has the DNA TGTGCCAGCAGCCCCTCCATCCACGAGCAGTACTTC. This gives the protein CASSPSIHEQYF.

This clonotype was detected a few times. V gene TRBV7-6 combines with J gene TRBJ1-1; D may be TRBD1 (5 bases). Trimming removed 5 bases at V and 2 bases at J, with 15 bases between. The germline gives CDR1 SGHVS, CDR2 FNYEAQ. The CDR3 totals 15 residues. CDR3 coding DNA: TGTGCCAGCAGCCTTCTTGGGGGGGAAAACACTGAAGCTTTCTTT. The encoded protein is CASSLLGGENTEAFF.

This clonotype has just a few counts. The chain couples TRBV6-1 to TRBJ1-2; D is unresolved. Trimming removed 8 bases at V and 0 bases at J, with 10 bases between. The CDR3 spans 13 residues. Germline lookup yields CDR1 MNHNS and CDR2 SASEGT. The CDR3 spells CASPGSSNYGYTF. The CDR3 DNA reads TGTGCCAGCCCTGGAAGTTCTAACTATGGCTACACCTTC.

This chain links TRBV6-1 with TRBJ2-5; no reliable D call. The CDR3 is made up of 12 amino acids. CDR1 and CDR2 (germline): MNHNS, SASEGT. V was shortened by 9 bases and J by 11 bases, with 19 bases between the two germline ends. This CDR3 reads CASLDPPNEQYF. In DNA form, the CDR3 reads TGTGCCAGTCTGGACCCTCCCAATGAGCAGTACTTC.

The chain couples TRBV6-1 to TRBJ2-3; D is unresolved. CDR3 length equals 13 residues. In germline, CDR1 is MNHNS, CDR2 SASEGT. The V and J ends lost 11 bases and 7 bases respectively, with 19 bases between them. CDR3 sequence (DNA): TGTGCCGTCCGTCCGGTCCGGATCAATACGCAGTATTTT. Amino acid sequence: CAVRPVRINTQYF.

The table lists this clonotype with many counts. This chain connects TRBV4-1 to TRBJ2-1; 7 bases match TRBD2. This CDR3 contains 16 residues. Germline loops: CDR1 MGHRA, CDR2 YSYEKL. The ends lost 0 bases at V and 0 bases at J; junction bases unmatched: 2. CDR3 sequence reads: CASSQETSRSYNEQFF. CDR3 sequence (DNA): TGCGCCAGCAGCCAAGAGACTAGCCGCTCCTACAATGAGCAGTTCTTC.

This clonotype was seen a handful of times. The chain has TRBV7-3 and TRBJ2-3, with D possibly being TRBD1 or TRBD2 (5 bases each). Germline V gives CDR1 SGHTA, CDR2 FQGTGA. V lost 0 bases to trimming and J lost 5 bases, with 12 bases between them. This CDR3 region has 15 residues. CDR3 amino acids: CASSLTGRRKDTQYF. CDR3 DNA sequence: TGTGCCAGCAGCTTAACGGGACGTAGGAAAGATACGCAGTATTTT.

Ten or more counts support this clonotype. J is TRBJ1-5 and V is TRBV6-5; the match to TRBD1 covers 7 bases. The CDR3 loop spans 13 amino acids. The germline gives CDR1 MNHEY, CDR2 SVGAGI. The V gene end was trimmed by 5 bases and the J gene end by 7 bases; junction bases not matched to a gene: 5. The CDR3 loop reads CASSQGGGQPQHF. As DNA, the CDR3 is TGTGCCAGCAGTCAGGGGGGAGGCCAGCCCCAGCATTTT.

In this sample, this clonotype turned up a few times. The rearrangement joins TRBV28 to TRBJ1-5, with D unclear. V was clipped by 5 bases and J by 5 bases, with 13 bases between them. From germline, CDR1 is MDHEN and CDR2 SYDVKM. The CDR3 is made up of 14 amino acids. The CDR3 sequence: CASSQRSVYQPQHF. DNA for the CDR3: TGTGCCAGCAGTCAACGATCGGTATATCAGCCCCAGCATTTT.